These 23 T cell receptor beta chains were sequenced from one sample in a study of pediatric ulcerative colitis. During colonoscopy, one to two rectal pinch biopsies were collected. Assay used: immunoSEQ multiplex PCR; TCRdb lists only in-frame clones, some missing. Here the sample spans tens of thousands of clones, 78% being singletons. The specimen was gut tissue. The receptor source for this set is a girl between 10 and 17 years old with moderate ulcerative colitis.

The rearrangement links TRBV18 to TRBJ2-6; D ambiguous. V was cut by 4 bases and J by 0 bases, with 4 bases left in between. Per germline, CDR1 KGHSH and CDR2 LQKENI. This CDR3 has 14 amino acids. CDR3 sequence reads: CASSRVSGANVLTF. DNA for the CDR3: TGTGCCAGCTCACGGGTCTCTGGGGCCAACGTCCTGACTTTC. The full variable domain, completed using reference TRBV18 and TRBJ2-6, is NAGVMQNPRHLVRRRGQEARLRCSPMKGHSHVYWYRQLPEEGLKFMVYLQKENIIDESGMPKERFSAEFPKEGPSILRIQQVVRGDSAAYFCASSRVSGANVLTFGAGSRLTVL.

This CDR3 is CAWSVRGASDTQYF. CDR3 nucleotide sequence: TGTGCCTGGAGTGTACGCGGGGCCTCAGATACGCAGTATTTT. The chain recombines TRBV30 with TRBJ2-3, with D perhaps TRBD2 (6 bases). The CDR3 loop spans 14 amino acids. V lost 0 bases and J 4 bases, leaving 11 bases between the germline ends. CDR1 is GTSNPN, CDR2 SVGIG, per germline (reference sequence).

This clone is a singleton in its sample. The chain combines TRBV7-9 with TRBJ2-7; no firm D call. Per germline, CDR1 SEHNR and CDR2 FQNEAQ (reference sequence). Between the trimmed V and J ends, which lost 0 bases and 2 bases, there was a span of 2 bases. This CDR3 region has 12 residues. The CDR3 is CASSLAPYEQYF. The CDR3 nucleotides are TGTGCCAGCAGCTTAGCCCCCTACGAGCAGTACTTC.

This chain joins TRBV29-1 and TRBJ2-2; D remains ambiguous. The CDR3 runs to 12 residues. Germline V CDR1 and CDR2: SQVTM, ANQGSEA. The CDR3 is CTIKANTGELFF. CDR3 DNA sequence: TGCACCATTAAGGCGAACACCGGGGAGCTGTTTTTT.

Here the CDR3 DNA reads TGTGCCACCCAGCCGGGACAGGGAAACTATGGCTACACCTTC. This gives the protein CATQPGQGNYGYTF. This chain links TRBV5-5 with TRBJ1-2; 9 bases line up with TRBD1. This CDR3 region has 14 residues. J gave up 2 bases and V 9 bases, and 8 bases lay outside the gene matches. In germline, CDR1 is SGHKS, CDR2 YYEKEE (reference sequence).

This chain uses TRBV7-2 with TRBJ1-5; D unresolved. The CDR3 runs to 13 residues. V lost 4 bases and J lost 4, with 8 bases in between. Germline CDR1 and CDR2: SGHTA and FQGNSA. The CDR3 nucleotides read TGTGCCAGCAGCTCCACCGTAAATCAGCCCCAGCATTTT. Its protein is CASSSTVNQPQHF.

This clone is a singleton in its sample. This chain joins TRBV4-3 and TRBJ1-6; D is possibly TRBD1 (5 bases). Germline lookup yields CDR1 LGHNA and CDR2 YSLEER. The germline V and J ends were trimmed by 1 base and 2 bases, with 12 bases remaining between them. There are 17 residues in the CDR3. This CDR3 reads CASSQVGQGAYNSPLHF. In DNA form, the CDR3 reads TGCGCCAGCAGCCAAGTGGGGCAGGGTGCCTATAATTCACCCCTCCACTTT.

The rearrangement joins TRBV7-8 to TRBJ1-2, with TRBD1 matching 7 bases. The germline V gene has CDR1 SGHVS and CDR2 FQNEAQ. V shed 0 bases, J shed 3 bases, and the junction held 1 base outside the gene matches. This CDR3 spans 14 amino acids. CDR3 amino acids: CASSLAQGDYGYTF. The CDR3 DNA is TGTGCCAGCAGCTTAGCCCAGGGGGACTATGGCTACACCTTC.

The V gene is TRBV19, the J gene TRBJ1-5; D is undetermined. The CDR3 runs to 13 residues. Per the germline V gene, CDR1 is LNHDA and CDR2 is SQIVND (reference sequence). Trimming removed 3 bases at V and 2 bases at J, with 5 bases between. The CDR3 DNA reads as TGTGCCAGTAGTATTTTGGGCAATCAGCCCCAGCATTTT. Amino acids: CASSILGNQPQHF.

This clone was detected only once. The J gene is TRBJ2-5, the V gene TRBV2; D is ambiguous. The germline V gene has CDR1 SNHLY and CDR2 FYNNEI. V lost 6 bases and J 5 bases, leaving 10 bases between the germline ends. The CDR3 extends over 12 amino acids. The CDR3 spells CASSLGYETQYF. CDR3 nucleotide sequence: TGTGCCAGCAGCCTCGGTTATGAGACCCAGTACTTC. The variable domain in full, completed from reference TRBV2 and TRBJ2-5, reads EPEVTQTPSHQVTQMGQEVILRCVPISNHLYFYWYRQILGQKVEFLVSFYNNEISEKSEIFDDQFSVERPDGSNFTLKIRSTKLEDSAMYFCASSLGYETQYFGPGTRLLVL.

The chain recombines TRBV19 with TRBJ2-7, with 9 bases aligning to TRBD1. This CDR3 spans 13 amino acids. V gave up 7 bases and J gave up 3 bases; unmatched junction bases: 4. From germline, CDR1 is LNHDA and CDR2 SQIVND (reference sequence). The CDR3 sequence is CASMRTGDYEQYF. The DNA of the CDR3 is TGTGCCAGTATGAGGACAGGGGACTACGAGCAGTACTTC.

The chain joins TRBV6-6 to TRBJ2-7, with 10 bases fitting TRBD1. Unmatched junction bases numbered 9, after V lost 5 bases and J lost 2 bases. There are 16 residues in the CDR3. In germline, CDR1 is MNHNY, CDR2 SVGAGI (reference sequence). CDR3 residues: CASSGLRTGGPYEQYF. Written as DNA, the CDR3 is TGTGCCAGCAGTGGTCTTCGGACAGGGGGTCCCTACGAGCAGTACTTC.

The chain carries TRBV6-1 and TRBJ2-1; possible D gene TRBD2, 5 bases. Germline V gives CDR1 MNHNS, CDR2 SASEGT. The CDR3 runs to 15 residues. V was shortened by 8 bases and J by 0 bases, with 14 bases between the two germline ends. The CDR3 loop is CASLEMAGSYNEQFF. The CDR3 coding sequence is TGTGCCAGCCTAGAGATGGCGGGCTCCTACAATGAGCAGTTCTTC.

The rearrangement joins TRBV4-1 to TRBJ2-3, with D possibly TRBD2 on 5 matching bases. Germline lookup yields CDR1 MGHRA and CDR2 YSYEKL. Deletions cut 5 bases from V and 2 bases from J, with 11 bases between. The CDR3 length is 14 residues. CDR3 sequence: CASSKREFTDTQYF. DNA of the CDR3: TGCGCCAGCAGCAAGAGGGAGTTCACAGATACGCAGTATTTT.

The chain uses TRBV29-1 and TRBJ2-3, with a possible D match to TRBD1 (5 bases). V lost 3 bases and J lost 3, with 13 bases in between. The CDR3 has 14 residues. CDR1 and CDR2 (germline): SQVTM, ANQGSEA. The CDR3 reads CSVDGRVGTDTQYF. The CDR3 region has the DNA TGCAGCGTTGACGGCAGGGTGGGGACAGATACGCAGTATTTT.

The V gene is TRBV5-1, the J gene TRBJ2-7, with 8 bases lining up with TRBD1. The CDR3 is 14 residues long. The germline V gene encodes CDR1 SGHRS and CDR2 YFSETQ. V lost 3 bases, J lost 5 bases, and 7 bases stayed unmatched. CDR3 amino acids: CASSSGTGENEQYF. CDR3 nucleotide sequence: TGCGCCAGCAGCTCCGGGACAGGCGAAAACGAGCAGTACTTC.

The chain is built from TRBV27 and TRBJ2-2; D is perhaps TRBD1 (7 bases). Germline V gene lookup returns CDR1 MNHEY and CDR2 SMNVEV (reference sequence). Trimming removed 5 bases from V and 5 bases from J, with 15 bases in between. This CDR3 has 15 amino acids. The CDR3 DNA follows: TGTGCCAGCAGTCCCCAGGGGGGTGTGACCGGGGAGCTGTTTTTT. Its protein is CASSPQGGVTGELFF.

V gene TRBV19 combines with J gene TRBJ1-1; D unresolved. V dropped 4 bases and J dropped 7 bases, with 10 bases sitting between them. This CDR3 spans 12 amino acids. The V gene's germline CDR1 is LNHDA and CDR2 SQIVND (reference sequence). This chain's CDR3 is CASSRQGLEAFF. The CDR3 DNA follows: TGTGCCAGTAGTAGACAAGGCCTTGAAGCTTTCTTT.

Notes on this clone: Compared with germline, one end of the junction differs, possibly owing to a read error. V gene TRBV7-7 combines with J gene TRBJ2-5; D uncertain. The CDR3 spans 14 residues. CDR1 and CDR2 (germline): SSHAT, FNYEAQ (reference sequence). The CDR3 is CASSLNRVQETQYF. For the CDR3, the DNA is TGTGCTAGCAGCTTAAACCGGGTCCAAGAGACCCAGTACTTC. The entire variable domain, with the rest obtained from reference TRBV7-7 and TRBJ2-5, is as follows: GAGVSQSPRYKVTKRGQDVTLRCDPISSHATLYWYQQALGQGPEFLTYFNYEAQPDKSGLPSDRFSAERPEGSISTLTIQRTEQRDSAMYRCASSLNRVQETQYFGPGTRLLVL.

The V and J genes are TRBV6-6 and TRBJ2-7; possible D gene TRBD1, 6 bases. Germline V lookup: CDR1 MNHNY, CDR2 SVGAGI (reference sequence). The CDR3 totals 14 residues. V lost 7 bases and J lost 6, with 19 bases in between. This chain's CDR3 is CASMGAQAGSEQYF. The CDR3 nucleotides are TGTGCCAGCATGGGGGCTCAGGCAGGGTCCGAGCAGTACTTC.

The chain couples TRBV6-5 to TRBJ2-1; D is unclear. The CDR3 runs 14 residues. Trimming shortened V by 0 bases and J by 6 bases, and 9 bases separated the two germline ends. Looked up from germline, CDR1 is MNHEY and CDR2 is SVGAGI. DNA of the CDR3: TGTGCCAGCAGTTACTCCGGACGGAGCAATGAGCAGTTCTTC. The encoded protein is CASSYSGRSNEQFF.

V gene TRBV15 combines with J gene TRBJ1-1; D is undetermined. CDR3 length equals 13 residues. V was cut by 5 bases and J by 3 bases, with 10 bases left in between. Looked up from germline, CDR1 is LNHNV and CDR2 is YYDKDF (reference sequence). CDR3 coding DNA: TGTGCCACCAGCCCTAGGTCAGACACTGAAGCTTTCTTT. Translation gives CATSPRSDTEAFF. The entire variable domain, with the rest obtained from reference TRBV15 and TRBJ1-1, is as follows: DAMVIQNPRYQVTQFGKPVTLSCSQTLNHNVMYWYQQKSSQAPKLLFHYYDKDFNNEADTPDNFQSRRPNTSFCFLDIRSPGLGDTAMYLCATSPRSDTEAFFGQGTRLTVV.

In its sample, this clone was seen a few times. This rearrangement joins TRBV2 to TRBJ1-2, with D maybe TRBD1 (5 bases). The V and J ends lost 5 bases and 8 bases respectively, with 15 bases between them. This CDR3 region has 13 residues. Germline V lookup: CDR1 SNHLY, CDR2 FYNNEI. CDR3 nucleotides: TGTGCCAGCAGTCCGTTGACAGATCGCGGCTACACCTTC. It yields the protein CASSPLTDRGYTF.